This passage covers 11 T cell receptor beta chains from one sample sequenced in a study of beta chain features in type 1 diabetes. Every isolated RNA sample was fully reverse transcribed, so sequencing captured expressed TCRB transcripts. Sequenced by immunoSEQ multiplex PCR; TCRdb stores in-frame clones only, minus some. Of about 210,000 clones in the sample, under 13% are singletons; the top ten hold less than 1.5%. The sequenced sample consisted of central memory CD4+ T cells from blood. These receptors came from a young man in good health.

This clone came up many times. The chain has TRBV7-8 and TRBJ2-1; D not certain. CDR1 and CDR2 (germline): SGHVS, FQNEAQ. The CDR3 consists of 11 residues. V lost 0 bases, J lost 11 bases, and 5 bases lay in between. The CDR3 sequence: CASSLARQQFF. For the CDR3, the DNA is TGTGCCAGCAGCTTAGCCCGGCAGCAGTTCTTC.

This clone was observed a few times. The V call is TRBV29-1, the J call TRBJ1-2; D possibly corresponds to TRBD1 (5 bases). Looked up from germline, CDR1 is SQVTM and CDR2 is ANQGSEA. The ends were cut back, 4 bases at V and 3 bases at J, with 12 bases in the middle. This CDR3 region has 13 residues. The CDR3 region has the DNA TGCAGCGTTGGAGAAGGGGAGGACTATGGCTACACCTTC. Protein product: CSVGEGEDYGYTF.

This clone was counted only a few times. This chain uses TRBV29-1 with TRBJ2-1, with 11 bases identical to TRBD2. Losses at the gene ends were 5 bases for V and 14 bases for J; bases not matched to a gene: 11. Germline loops: CDR1 SQVTM, CDR2 ANQGSEA. The CDR3 extends over 13 amino acids. The CDR3 DNA reads TGCAGCGTTCGTCTGGCTAGCGGGGGGTACGAGTTCTTC. Its translation: CSVRLASGGYEFF.

The V gene is TRBV30, the J gene TRBJ1-3; no reliable D call. V lost 0 bases and J 2 bases, leaving 14 bases between the germline ends. Germline CDR1 GTSNPN, CDR2 SVGIG (reference sequence). The CDR3 is 16 amino acids. The CDR3 DNA reads as TGTGCCTGGAGTGTACTATCGGGCTTGCCTGGAAACACCATATATTTT. Translating gives CAWSVLSGLPGNTIYF.

This clone showed up just a few times. Other DNA sequences in this specimen translate into the identical CDR3. The chain links TRBV4-3 to TRBJ1-2, with 9 positions matching TRBD1. V shed 1 base and J 4 bases; nucleotides not matched to a gene: 1. Germline V gene lookup returns CDR1 LGHNA and CDR2 YSLEER. CDR3 length equals 14 residues. CDR3 nucleotides: TGCGCCAGCAGCCAAGGACAGGGGGGCTATGGCTACACCTTC. It translates to CASSQGQGGYGYTF.

This clone has only a few counts. At the DNA level, this CDR3 is encoded by other sequences in the same sample as well. The chain recombines TRBV10-3 with TRBJ2-7; D is unresolved. Germline V gives CDR1 ENHRY, CDR2 SYGVKD. This CDR3 spans 11 amino acids. V was shortened by 3 bases and J by 4 bases, with 4 bases between the two germline ends. CDR3 protein: CAISDSYEQYF. For the CDR3, the DNA is TGTGCCATCAGTGACTCTTACGAGCAGTACTTC.

This clone was picked up a small number of times. This sequence joins TRBV14 and TRBJ2-7; TRBD1 matches 9 bases. V lost 2 bases, J lost 0 bases, and 5 bases stayed unmatched. Germline V gene sequence: CDR1 SGHDN, CDR2 FVKESK. The CDR3 covers 16 residues. The CDR3 DNA reads as TGTGCCAGCAGCCAATACAGGGGGCCAGGCTCCTACGAGCAGTACTTC. Encoded protein: CASSQYRGPGSYEQYF.

This clone was detected a few times. This sequence joins TRBV6-1 and TRBJ1-4; perhaps TRBD1 as D (5 bases). V lost 7 bases to trimming and J lost 8 bases, with 17 bases between them. Germline CDR1 MNHNS, CDR2 SASEGT. The CDR3 is 14 residues long. This CDR3 reads CASTRDFPGEKLFF. CDR3 sequence (DNA): TGTGCCAGCACCAGGGATTTCCCTGGGGAAAAACTGTTTTTT.

The chain is built from TRBV29-1 and TRBJ2-1, with D possibly being TRBD1 (6 bases). The germline CDR1 and CDR2 sequences are SQVTM and ANQGSEA. There are 12 residues in the CDR3. Between the trimmed V and J ends, which lost 4 bases and 8 bases, there was a span of 12 bases. The CDR3 sequence is CSVVQGNHEQFF. The CDR3, as DNA: TGCAGCGTTGTGCAGGGGAACCATGAGCAGTTCTTC.

In its sample, this clone was seen a few times. In nucleotides, the CDR3 is TGTGCCTGGAGCGCTCGGATTCGGGAGACCCAGTACTTC. Its protein is CAWSARIRETQYF. The rearrangement joins TRBV30 to TRBJ2-5; D gene unclear. V was trimmed by 3 bases and J by 5 bases, leaving 13 bases between them. The germline V gene encodes CDR1 GTSNPN and CDR2 SVGIG (reference sequence). This CDR3 contains 13 residues.

In its sample, this clone was seen a few times. The chain uses TRBV28 and TRBJ2-1; a possible D gene is TRBD2 (5 bases). Deletions cut 4 bases from V and 12 bases from J, with 22 bases between. The CDR3 length is 15 residues. Germline values: CDR1 MDHEN, CDR2 SYDVKM. For the CDR3, the DNA is TGTGCCAGCAGTTCGCCGGGAAACCAAGGGCCGCGGCAGTTCTTC. Translating gives CASSSPGNQGPRQFF.